This T cell receptor beta chain was sequenced in a study of blood T cell repertoires in COVID-19. Looking at the study overall: Both acute and convalescent COVID-19 samples were obtained from the United States, Italy and Spain. PBMCs, B-cell-depleted T cells, or T cells were the source of the cDNA or gDNA that made up the material.

With V trimmed by 1 base and J by 5 bases, 8 bases remained unmatched. Germline assignment: CDR1 LGHNA and CDR2 YSLEER. CDR3 length equals 16 residues. Original processing notes: Reference gene primer amplification in the assay estimated nucleated cell counts. The table came from immunoSEQ multiplex PCR; TCRdb's copy has only in-frame clones and leaves some out. V and J calls and clone size come straight from that table; D and trimming were deduced from the DNA. The sample shows 350,000 or so clones, 85% to 90% of them seen only once. This receptor was obtained from a young man with active or convalescent COVID-19. Sequencing was carried out using peripheral blood. This chain links TRBV4-3 with TRBJ1-1; 9 nucleotides agree with TRBD1. CDR3 in DNA: TGCGCCAGCAGCCAAGCTCCACAGGGGGCTTGGACTGAAGCTTTCTTT. It codes for CASSQAPQGAWTEAFF.